A selection of T cell receptor beta chains follows, all from one sample in a study of T cells in Graves' hyperthyroidism and ophthalmopathy. Each CDR3 protein gets one entry after TCRdb re-called the multiplex PCR reads with MiXCR. The repertoire consists of about 690,000 distinct CDR3 sequences, with 17% occurring once and the leading ten covering 15%. The sample comprised blood. The receptors here all came from a man aged 45-65 years with Graves' hyperthyroidism. The CDR3 runs from the conserved cysteine through the conserved F or W. D genes are given only for firm matches. Some rows have no size entry. The others give once, few or many, or a class for an expanded clone.

d_gene	v_gene	abundance	j_gene	CDR3aa	CDR3nt
TRBD1	TRBV5-1	few	TRBJ1-4	CASSLVPGQDNEKLFF	TGCGCCAGCAGCTTGGTTCCCGGACAGGATAATGAAAAACTGTTTTTT
.	TRBV18	few	TRBJ1-1	CASSLLIIGSNTEAFF	TGTGCCAGCTCCTTGCTGATTATCGGATCGAACACTGAAGCTTTCTTT
.	TRBV5-1	many	TRBJ2-7	CASSLGSGGEQYF	TGCGCCAGCAGCTTAGGTAGCGGTGGTGAGCAGTACTTC
TRBD2	TRBV20-1	.	TRBJ2-3	CSGLEYGTSGSTDTQYF	TGCAGTGGGTTAGAATACGGGACTAGCGGGAGCACAGATACGCAGTATTTT
.	TRBV28	many	TRBJ1-5	CASSTHTGNQPQHF	TGTGCCAGCAGTACCCACACAGGGAATCAGCCCCAGCATTTT
TRBD2	TRBV10-2	many	TRBJ2-1	CASRGPGLADNEQFF	TGCGCCAGCAGGGGCCCGGGACTAGCGGACAATGAGCAGTTCTTC
.	TRBV27	many	TRBJ1-4	CASSPLRGGEKLFF	TGTGCCAGCAGTCCCCTGAGGGGGGGAGAAAAACTGTTTTTT
.	TRBV4-2	.	TRBJ1-3	CASMGAPYTIYF	TGTGCCAGCATGGGTGCCCCGTACACCATATATTTT
TRBD1	TRBV5-5	many	TRBJ2-1	CASSLPGTGQGNEQFF	TGTGCCAGCAGCTTGCCCGGGACAGGCCAGGGTAATGAGCAGTTCTTC
TRBD2	TRBV7-9	many	TRBJ2-1	CASSLTGLAGGGEQFF	TGTGCCAGCAGCCTCACGGGACTAGCGGGAGGGGGTGAGCAGTTCTTC
.	TRBV3-1	many	TRBJ1-2	CASSQSGGYTF	TGTGCCAGCAGCCAAAGTGGAGGCTACACCTTC
TRBD1	TRBV30	.	TRBJ2-7	CASNPDRSSYEQYF	TGTGCCTCAAACCCGGACAGGAGCTCCTACGAGCAGTACTTC
TRBD2	TRBV20-1	.	TRBJ2-1	CSAKQLAGEYNEQFF	TGCAGTGCCAAACAACTAGCGGGGGAATACAATGAGCAGTTCTTC
.	TRBV11-2	many	TRBJ2-4	CASSPLRGAKNIQYF	TGTGCCAGCAGCCCCCTAAGGGGTGCCAAAAACATTCAGTACTTC
.	TRBV20-1	many	TRBJ2-7	CSARMGYEQYF	TGCAGTGCTAGAATGGGGTACGAGCAGTACTTC
.	TRBV20-1	.	TRBJ1-1	CSARVTGLNTEAFF	TGCAGTGCTAGAGTCACAGGGCTGAACACTGAAGCTTTCTTT
TRBD1	TRBV10-3	.	TRBJ1-1	CAISESTGDTEAFF	TGTGCCATCAGTGAATCGACAGGGGACACTGAAGCTTTCTTT
TRBD2	TRBV18	.	TRBJ2-3	CASSPDSSGRTDTQYF	TGTGCCAGCTCACCTGACTCTAGCGGGAGGACAGATACGCAGTATTTT
TRBD2	TRBV6-2/TRBV6-3	few	TRBJ2-7	CASSSFRTSGIPSYEQYF	TGTGCCAGCAGCTCTTTTCGGACTAGCGGGATTCCCTCCTACGAGCAGTACTTC
.	TRBV27	many	TRBJ2-3	CASSFHRAGEPDTQYF	TGTGCCAGCAGTTTTCACAGGGCGGGAGAGCCAGATACGCAGTATTTT
TRBD2	TRBV13	.	TRBJ2-1	CASSMIAGGDNEQFF	TGTGCCAGCAGCATGATAGCGGGAGGCGACAATGAGCAGTTCTTC
TRBD2	TRBV12-3/TRBV12-4	many	TRBJ2-1	CASSLVLAGIYNEQFF	TGTGCCAGCAGTTTGGTCCTAGCGGGGATCTACAATGAGCAGTTCTTC
.	TRBV24-1	few	TRBJ2-7	CATSASAGYEQYF	TGTGCCACCAGTGCCTCCGCAGGTTACGAGCAGTACTTC
TRBD1	TRBV5-8	.	TRBJ2-7	CASSLVARGPVEQYF	TGTGCCAGCAGCTTGGTCGCCAGGGGGCCCGTCGAGCAGTACTTC